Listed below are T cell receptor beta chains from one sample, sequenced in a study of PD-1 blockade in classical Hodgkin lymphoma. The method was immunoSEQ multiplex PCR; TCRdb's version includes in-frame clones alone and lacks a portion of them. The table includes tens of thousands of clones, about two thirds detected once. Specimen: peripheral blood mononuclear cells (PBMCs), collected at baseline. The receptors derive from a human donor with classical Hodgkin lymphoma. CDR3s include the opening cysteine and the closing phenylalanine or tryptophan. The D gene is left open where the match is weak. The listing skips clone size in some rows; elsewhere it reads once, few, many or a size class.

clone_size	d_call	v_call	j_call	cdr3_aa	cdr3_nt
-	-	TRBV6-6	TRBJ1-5	CASSLTSGEPQPQHF	TGTGCCAGCAGCCTTACCTCCGGGGAGCCTCAGCCCCAGCATTTT
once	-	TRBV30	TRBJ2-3	CAWSVHNLTLLSWTDTQYF	TGTGCCTGGAGTGTACATAACCTTACCCTATTGAGTTGGACAGATACGCAGTATTTT
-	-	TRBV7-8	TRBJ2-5	CASSQEGGAKVFGTQYF	TGTGCCAGCAGCCAGGAGGGGGGCGCAAAGGTCTTCGGGACCCAGTACTTC
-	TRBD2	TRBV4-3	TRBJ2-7	CASSQAGLAGVEQYF	TGCGCCAGCAGCCAAGCGGGACTAGCGGGAGTGGAGCAGTACTTC
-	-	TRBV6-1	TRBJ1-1	CASNPSGNTEAFF	TGTGCCAGTAATCCATCCGGGAACACTGAAGCTTTCTTT
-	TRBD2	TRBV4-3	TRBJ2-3	CASSQTSGGLTDTQYF	TGCGCCAGCAGCCAAACGAGCGGGGGGCTCACAGATACGCAGTATTTT
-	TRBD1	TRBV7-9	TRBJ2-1	CASSLDRGGRDEQFF	TGTGCCAGCAGCTTAGACAGGGGCGGTCGGGATGAGCAGTTCTTC
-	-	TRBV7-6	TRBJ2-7	CASSQEDYEQYF	TGTGCCAGCAGCCAAGAAGACTACGAGCAGTACTTC
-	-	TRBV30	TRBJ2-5	CAWSPSETQYF	TGTGCCTGGAGTCCTAGCGAGACCCAGTACTTC
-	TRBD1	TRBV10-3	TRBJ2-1	CAISETGDYNEQFF	TGTGCCATCAGTGAGACAGGGGATTACAATGAGCAGTTCTTC
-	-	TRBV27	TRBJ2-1	CASSPGPYNEQFF	TGTGCCAGCAGCCCCGGCCCGTACAATGAGCAGTTCTTC
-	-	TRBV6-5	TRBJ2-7	CASSYSNRADYEQYF	TGTGCCAGCAGTTACTCGAACAGGGCTGACTACGAGCAGTACTTC
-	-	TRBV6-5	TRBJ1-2	CASLNPGSGIYTF	TGTGCCAGCCTCAACCCGGGGAGCGGGATCTACACCTTC
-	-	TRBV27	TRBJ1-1	CASRLGYNTEAFF	TGTGCCAGCCGCTTGGGGTACAACACTGAAGCTTTCTTT
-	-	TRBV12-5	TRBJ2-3	CASGAGLTQYF	TGTGCTAGTGGTGCGGGTCTCACGCAGTATTTT
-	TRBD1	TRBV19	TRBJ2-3	CASSPGTGLSTDTQYF	TGTGCCAGTAGTCCGGGGACAGGGTTAAGCACAGATACGCAGTATTTT
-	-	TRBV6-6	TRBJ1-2	CASSYTPGSGYTF	TGTGCCAGCAGTTACACGCCCGGGAGTGGCTACACCTTC
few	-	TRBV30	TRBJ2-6	CASLKGANVLTF	TGTGCCTCCCTTAAGGGGGCCAACGTCCTGACTTTC
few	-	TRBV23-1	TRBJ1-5	CASSQTAYSNQPQHF	TGCGCCAGCAGTCAGACAGCATATAGCAATCAGCCCCAGCATTTT
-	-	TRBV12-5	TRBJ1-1	CASGDWGNTEAFF	TGTGCTAGTGGTGATTGGGGGAACACTGAAGCTTTCTTT
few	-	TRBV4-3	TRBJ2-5	CASSQDNDPGEETQYF	TGCGCCAGCAGCCAAGATAACGACCCGGGGGAAGAGACCCAGTACTTC
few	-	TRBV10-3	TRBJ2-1	CAISEAGSPEQFF	TGTGCCATCAGTGAGGCAGGGAGCCCTGAGCAGTTCTTC
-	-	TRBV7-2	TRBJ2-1	CASSPRAGIGNEQFF	TGTGCCAGCAGCCCAAGGGCGGGAATTGGGAATGAGCAGTTCTTC
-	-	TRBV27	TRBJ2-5	CASSLTPHEGETQYF	TGTGCCAGCAGCCTAACCCCTCACGAGGGGGAGACCCAGTACTTC
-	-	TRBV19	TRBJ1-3	CASALAEGTTIYF	TGTGCCAGCGCGCTCGCCGAGGGAACCACCATATATTTT
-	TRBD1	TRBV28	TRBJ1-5	CASSSRTGVYQPQHF	TGTGCCAGCAGTTCCCGGACAGGTGTATATCAGCCCCAGCATTTT
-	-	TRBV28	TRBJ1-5	CAAGQPSNQPQHF	TGTGCCGCTGGGCAGCCTAGCAATCAGCCCCAGCATTTT
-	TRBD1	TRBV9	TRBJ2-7	CASSAGDRREQYF	TGTGCCAGCAGCGCGGGGGACAGGCGCGAGCAGTACTTC
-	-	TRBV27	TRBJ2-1	CASLGFIADGSYNEQFF	TGTGCCAGCTTGGGGTTCATTGCGGACGGCTCCTACAATGAGCAGTTCTTC
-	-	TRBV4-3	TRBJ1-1	CASSQIPVGNTEAFF	TGCGCCAGCAGTCAAATCCCCGTAGGGAACACTGAAGCTTTCTTT
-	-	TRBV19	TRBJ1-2	CASSNRGLYGYTF	TGTGCCAGTAGTAATAGGGGACTCTATGGCTACACCTTC
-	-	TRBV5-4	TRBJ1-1	CASSKYTEAFF	TGTGCCAGCAGCAAGTACACTGAAGCTTTCTTT
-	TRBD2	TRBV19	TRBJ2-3	CASSAGGTSLDTQYF	TGTGCCAGTAGTGCCGGCGGGACTAGCTTAGATACGCAGTATTTT
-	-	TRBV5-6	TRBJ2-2	CASSLLGQSWSGELFF	TGTGCCAGCAGCTTGCTAGGACAGTCCTGGTCCGGGGAGCTGTTTTTT
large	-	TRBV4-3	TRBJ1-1	CASSPSLLNTEAFF	TGCGCCAGCAGCCCTTCACTTCTGAACACTGAAGCTTTCTTT
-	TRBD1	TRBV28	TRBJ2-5	CASNSFIVGNRGHQETQYF	TGTGCCAGCAACTCTTTTATAGTGGGGAACAGGGGCCACCAAGAGACCCAGTACTTC
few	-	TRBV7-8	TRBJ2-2	CASSLQGHNGGELFF	TGTGCCAGCAGCTTACAGGGACACAATGGTGGGGAGCTGTTTTTT
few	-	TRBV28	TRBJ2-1	CASRGWAEGYNEQFF	TGTGCCAGCAGGGGGTGGGCGGAGGGGTACAATGAGCAGTTCTTC
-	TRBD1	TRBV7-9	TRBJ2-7	CASSSPSGFSGGYEQYF	TGTGCCAGCAGCTCTCCGTCCGGATTTTCAGGGGGCTACGAGCAGTACTTC
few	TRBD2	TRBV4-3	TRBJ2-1	CASSRGLAEANNEQFF	TGCGCCAGCAGCCGGGGACTAGCGGAGGCAAACAATGAGCAGTTCTTC
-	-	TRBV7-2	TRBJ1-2	CASSFLTGALGYTF	TGTGCCAGCAGCTTTCTGACGGGGGCGCTTGGCTACACCTTC
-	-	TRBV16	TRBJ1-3	CASSQFATAGNTIYF	TGTGCCAGCAGCCAATTTGCGACGGCTGGAAACACCATATATTTT
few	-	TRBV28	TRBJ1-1	CASSPATEAFF	TGTGCCAGCAGCCCGGCAACTGAAGCTTTCTTT
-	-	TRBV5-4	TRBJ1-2	CASSVGQNGYTF	TGTGCCAGCAGCGTTGGACAGAATGGCTACACCTTC
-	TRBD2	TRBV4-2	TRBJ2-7	CASSPGAGGSYEQYF	TGTGCCAGCAGCCCAGGGGCGGGGGGATCCTACGAGCAGTACTTC
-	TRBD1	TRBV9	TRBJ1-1	CASSVTGGNTEAFF	TGTGCCAGCAGCGTGACAGGGGGGAACACTGAAGCTTTCTTT
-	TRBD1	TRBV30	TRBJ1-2	CAWSGQGFYGYTF	TGTGCCTGGAGCGGACAGGGTTTCTATGGCTACACCTTC
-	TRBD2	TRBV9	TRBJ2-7	CASSVTSGREQYF	TGTGCCAGCAGCGTAACTAGCGGGAGGGAGCAGTACTTC
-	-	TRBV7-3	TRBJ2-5	CASSPTGFTGREGTQYF	TGTGCCAGCAGTCCAACCGGGTTTACGGGCCGTGAGGGGACCCAGTACTTC
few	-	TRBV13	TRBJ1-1	CASSFTAQLNTEAFF	TGTGCCAGCAGCTTCACAGCGCAATTGAACACTGAAGCTTTCTTT
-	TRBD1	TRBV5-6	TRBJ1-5	CASSLGTGQGPNQPQHF	TGTGCCAGCAGCTTGGGCACGGGACAGGGCCCAAATCAGCCCCAGCATTTT
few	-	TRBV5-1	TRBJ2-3	CASTNTDTQYF	TGCGCCAGCACCAACACAGATACGCAGTATTTT
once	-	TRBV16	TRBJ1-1	CASSQSIREAFF	TGTGCCAGCAGCCAATCTATTCGTGAAGCTTTCTTT